The 32 T cell receptor beta chains below were found in one sample sequenced in a study of molecular identifiers for immune sequencing clone quantification. MiXCR was run by TCRdb on the PCR reads, yielding one entry per CDR3 protein. There are about 100,000 distinct CDR3 sequences in the sample; over 30% occur only once, and approximately 3.8% lies in the top ten. The sequenced material came from naive CD8+ T cells from blood, with Jurkat cell RNA spiked in. Subset here: FACS-sorted CD8+CD4-CCR7+CD45RA+ naive T cells. These receptors originate from a human donor in good health. Some libraries in this study had Jurkat cell RNA spiked in.

The rearrangement links TRBV9 to TRBJ2-1; TRBD2 agrees at 9 bases. Per the germline V gene, CDR1 is SGDLS and CDR2 is YYNGEE. The junction had 8 bases not matched to a gene; V was cut back by 3 bases and J by 4 bases. The CDR3 contains 16 residues. The CDR3 protein is CASSATGLAGYNEQFF. The DNA of the CDR3 is TGTGCCAGCAGCGCAACCGGGCTAGCGGGATACAATGAGCAGTTCTTC. The full variable domain, rest sourced from reference TRBV9 and TRBJ2-1, is DSGVTQTPKHLITATGQRVTLRCSPRSGDLSVYWYQQSLDQGLQFLIQYYNGEERAKGNILERFSAQQFPDLHSELNLSSLELGDSALYFCASSATGLAGYNEQFFGPGTRLTVL.

This clonotype was recorded a few times. The chain couples TRBV15 to TRBJ2-2; 9 bases agree with TRBD2. The J segment lost 5 bases and the V segment lost 8 bases, leaving 9 bases of the junction unmatched. The germline V gene has CDR1 LNHNV and CDR2 YYDKDF (reference sequence). The CDR3 contains 15 residues. The CDR3 is CATGPGTSKTGELFF. CDR3 nucleotide sequence: TGTGCCACCGGGCCCGGGACTAGCAAAACCGGGGAGCTGTTTTTT. Full variable domain (outside the CDR3, taken from reference TRBV15 and TRBJ2-2): DAMVIQNPRYQVTQFGKPVTLSCSQTLNHNVMYWYQQKSSQAPKLLFHYYDKDFNNEADTPDNFQSRRPNTSFCFLDIRSPGLGDTAMYLCATGPGTSKTGELFFGEGSRLTVL.

This clonotype was observed many times. The genes are TRBV29-1 and TRBJ1-1, with D unresolved. The V and J ends lost 0 bases and 4 bases respectively, with 18 bases between them. Germline values: CDR1 SQVTM, CDR2 ANQGSEA. This CDR3 contains 16 residues. The chain's CDR3 is CSVEDPLGLMGTEAFF. The CDR3, as DNA: TGCAGCGTTGAAGACCCCTTGGGGTTGATGGGCACTGAAGCTTTCTTT.

There are a few counts of this clonotype. The chain employs TRBV6-2 or TRBV6-3 and TRBJ2-4; D may be TRBD2 (6 bases). This CDR3 comprises 16 residues. V gave up 2 bases and J gave up 1 base, with 12 bases separating them. Looked up from germline, CDR1 is MNHEY and CDR2 is SVGEGT. The CDR3 reads CASSYQTSSAKNIQYF. The CDR3 nucleotides read TGTGCCAGCAGTTACCAGACTAGTTCGGCCAAAAACATTCAGTACTTC.

About this clonotype itself: This sequence may be a read error, since a much larger clone differs from it by one base. The chain joins TRBV12-3 or TRBV12-4 to TRBJ1-5; D uncertain. The CDR3 consists of 14 residues. Trimming took off 6 bases at V and 4 bases at J, with 13 bases between the two ends. The CDR3 here is CASSITCPNQPQHF. The CDR3 DNA reads TGTGCCAGCAGCATTACATGTCCAAATCAGCCCCAGCATTTT.

In the case of this clonotype: One junction end disagrees with the germline gene, perhaps due to a read error. The chain carries TRBV11-2 and TRBJ2-1, with 11 nucleotides matching TRBD2. The CDR3 length is 15 residues. Germline loops: CDR1 SGHAT, CDR2 FQNNGV. The CDR3 is CASSSSGGPYDEQFF. The CDR3 nucleotides are TGTGCCAGCAGCTCTAGCGGGGGGCCCTACGATGAGCAGTTCTTC.

The chain links TRBV12-3 or TRBV12-4 to TRBJ1-1, with 7 nucleotides matching TRBD1. Trimming removed 2 bases from V and 1 base from J; junction bases left unmatched: 4. The CDR3 spans 15 residues. The CDR3: CASSLSTGRNTEAFF. The CDR3 coding sequence is TGTGCCAGCAGTTTATCGACAGGGAGGAACACTGAAGCTTTCTTT.

This clonotype showed up many times. The chain has TRBV28 and TRBJ1-5; a possible D gene is TRBD1 (5 bases). The germline gives CDR1 MDHEN, CDR2 SYDVKM. The CDR3 covers 15 residues. Trimming took 2 bases from V and 3 from J, leaving 11 bases between them. CDR3 nucleotides: TGTGCCAGCAGTTTAGAACAGGCCCACAATCAGCCCCAGCATTTT. It translates to CASSLEQAHNQPQHF.

The V and J genes are TRBV7-9 and TRBJ2-2; weak D call: TRBD2 (6 bases). Trimming stripped 4 bases from V and 7 bases from J, with 22 bases between. This CDR3 region has 17 residues. The germline CDR1 and CDR2 sequences are SEHNR and FQNEAQ (reference sequence). The CDR3 DNA reads TGTGCCAGCAGCTCACTACTGACTAGAGACGGTGGCGGGGAGCTGTTTTTT. Its translation is CASSSLLTRDGGGELFF.

The rearrangement links TRBV5-6 to TRBJ2-1; 11 bases align to TRBD1. Germline V gene lookup returns CDR1 SGHDT and CDR2 YYEEEE. This CDR3 is built from 15 residues. Trimming at V came to 3 bases and at J to 6 bases, leaving 5 bases not matched to a gene. Here the CDR3 DNA reads TGTGCCAGCAGCTGGGGGACAGGGGGGACCAATGAGCAGTTCTTC. It specifies CASSWGTGGTNEQFF.

This clonotype was counted at least ten times. The rearrangement links TRBV4-3 to TRBJ2-6; D is unresolved. Germline V gives CDR1 LGHNA, CDR2 YSLEER. V was pared by 0 bases and J by 3 bases, with 3 bases between. The CDR3 length is 14 residues. The CDR3 loop is CASSQDNGANVLTF. Here the CDR3 DNA reads TGCGCCAGCAGCCAAGATAATGGGGCCAACGTCCTGACTTTC.

This clonotype was detected many times. The chain couples TRBV5-6 to TRBJ2-7; 13 positions agree with TRBD2. Germline loops: CDR1 SGHDT, CDR2 YYEEEE. The CDR3 has 17 amino acids. V was clipped by 1 base and J by 3 bases; unmatched bases: 7. CDR3 protein: CASSLPNGLAGVYEQYF. CDR3 sequence (DNA): TGTGCCAGCAGCTTGCCTAATGGACTAGCGGGAGTCTACGAGCAGTACTTC.

About this clonotype: No conserved phenylalanine or tryptophan ends this CDR3, so it is likely a read error. The DNA is omitted, as the CDR3 cannot be located on it reliably, and the CDR3 follows TCRdb's listing. The chain combines TRBV9 with TRBJ1-5; TRBD1 reflects the table's D call only, with no check against the DNA. Ends included, the CDR3 has 13 residues. Per the germline V gene, CDR1 is SGDLS and CDR2 is YYNGEE. CDR3 residues: CASSGGGGQPQRL.

This clonotype was seen only a few times. The chain combines TRBV2 with TRBJ1-4, with 10 bases that match TRBD1. The CDR3 length is 18 residues. V trimming: 0 bases; J trimming: 1 base; junction bases outside the gene matches: 5. Per the germline V gene, CDR1 is SNHLY and CDR2 is FYNNEI. The CDR3 protein is CASSEAGQGDLTNEKLFF. Here the CDR3 DNA reads TGTGCCAGCAGTGAAGCAGGACAGGGGGACCTAACTAATGAAAAACTGTTTTTT.

This clonotype was counted between two and nine times. V usage is TRBV6-5 and J usage is TRBJ1-5; 7 bases line up with TRBD1. The CDR3 has 14 amino acids. Trimming at V came to 2 bases and at J to 7 bases, leaving 5 bases not matched to a gene. Germline loops: CDR1 MNHEY, CDR2 SVGAGI. CDR3 in DNA: TGTGCCAGCAGTTACATTAGGGGGCTCCAGCCCCAGCATTTT. Protein sequence: CASSYIRGLQPQHF.

This chain connects TRBV10-3 to TRBJ2-7, with D perhaps TRBD1 or TRBD2 (5 bases each). The CDR3 is 16 amino acids. Trimming pared 4 bases from V and 7 bases from J, leaving 23 bases between. CDR1 ENHRY and CDR2 SYGVKD come from the germline V gene. The chain's CDR3 is CAISAVGAPRDGEQYF. The CDR3 region has the DNA TGTGCCATCAGTGCAGTCGGGGCCCCCCGGGATGGGGAGCAGTACTTC.

The V call is TRBV5-8, the J call TRBJ2-7; TRBD1 is a possible D gene (6 bases). CDR1 SGHTS and CDR2 YDEGEE come from the germline V gene. Between the trimmed V and J ends, which lost 0 bases and 0 bases, there was a span of 7 bases. This CDR3 comprises 14 residues. The CDR3 reads CASSLAGHSYEQYF. The CDR3 DNA reads as TGTGCCAGCAGCTTGGCGGGACACTCCTACGAGCAGTACTTC.

This clonotype was found many times. The CDR3: CASSEVSDTQYF. In DNA form, the CDR3 reads TGTGCCAGCAGTGAAGTGAGCGATACGCAGTATTTT. The chain joins TRBV2 to TRBJ2-3; D not certain. Trimming left V 1 base short and J 6 bases short, with 5 bases between. The CDR3 has 12 residues. CDR1 is SNHLY, CDR2 FYNNEI, per germline.

This chain connects TRBV2 to TRBJ2-3; 8 positions match TRBD2. The CDR3 totals 16 residues. Per the germline V gene, CDR1 is SNHLY and CDR2 is FYNNEI. J lost 4 bases, V lost 5 bases, and 11 bases had no gene match. CDR3 nucleotides: TGTGCCAGCAGTCAACATAGCGGGATGACTCCAGATACGCAGTATTTT. Its translation: CASSQHSGMTPDTQYF. Full variable domain (remainder filled in from reference TRBV2 and TRBJ2-3): EPEVTQTPSHQVTQMGQEVILRCVPISNHLYFYWYRQILGQKVEFLVSFYNNEISEKSEIFDDQFSVERPDGSNFTLKIRSTKLEDSAMYFCASSQHSGMTPDTQYFGPGTRLTVL.

This clonotype was seen a handful of times. V is TRBV19 and J is TRBJ2-7; TRBD2 matches 10 bases. J lost 2 bases, V lost 3 bases, and 4 bases had no gene match. The CDR3 has 15 amino acids. Germline V CDR1 and CDR2: LNHDA, SQIVND (reference sequence). The CDR3 region has the DNA TGTGCCAGTAGTATCACTACTAGCGGGACCTACGAGCAGTACTTC. Encoded protein: CASSITTSGTYEQYF.

Turning to this clonotype: Since the CDR3 does not end with the conserved phenylalanine or tryptophan, this likely comes from a read error. The V call is TRBV20-1, the J call TRBJ2-3, with 9 bases aligning to TRBD2. Trimming at V came to 4 bases and at J to 6 bases, leaving 17 bases not matched to a gene. CDR1 DFQATT and CDR2 SNEGSKA come from the germline V gene (reference sequence). The CDR3 covers 17 residues. As DNA, the CDR3 is TGCAGTGCTATCCGAAGGGGGCTAGCGGGATACACTGATACGCAGTATATA. It is translated as CSAIRRGLAGYTDTQYI.

This clonotype was detected a few times. The V gene is TRBV6-1, the J gene TRBJ2-7; 9 nucleotides align to TRBD1. CDR3 length: 15 amino acids. Germline CDR1 and CDR2: MNHNS and SASEGT. V shed 0 bases and J 1 base; nucleotides not matched to a gene: 1. CDR3: CASSEAGQGSYEQYF. The CDR3 bases are TGTGCCAGCAGTGAAGCGGGACAGGGTTCCTACGAGCAGTACTTC.

This clonotype was seen repeatedly, ten times or more. The gene calls are TRBV7-9 and TRBJ1-4; tentatively, D is TRBD1 (6 bases). The CDR3 length is 16 residues. Germline values: CDR1 SEHNR, CDR2 FQNEAQ (reference sequence). The germline V and J ends were trimmed by 5 bases and 2 bases, with 15 bases remaining between them. For the CDR3, the DNA is TGTGCCAGCAGCCCCGAGGGGGGGAAGACTAATGAAAAACTGTTTTTT. It is translated as CASSPEGGKTNEKLFF.

This chain uses TRBV28 with TRBJ2-7, with a tentative D call TRBD2 (5 bases). In germline, CDR1 is MDHEN, CDR2 SYDVKM. Trimming shortened V by 10 bases and J by 6 bases, and 25 bases separated the two germline ends. The CDR3 totals 15 residues. CDR3 sequence reads: CATTMRLPTHFEQYF. In nucleotides, the CDR3 is TGTGCCACCACTATGAGACTACCAACTCATTTCGAGCAGTACTTC.

This clonotype turned up a few times. In nucleotides, the CDR3 is TGTGCCAGCATCTCCTTCGGGGGGGACGAGCAGTACTTC. Translated, it gives CASISFGGDEQYF. This chain joins TRBV28 and TRBJ2-7, with 8 bases lining up with TRBD2. After removal of 7 bases from V and 5 bases from J, the junction contained 7 bases not matched to a gene. The germline V gene has CDR1 MDHEN and CDR2 SYDVKM. The length of the CDR3 is 13 residues.

Notes on this clonotype: A read error may be the cause here, since a much bigger clone is one base away. V is TRBV20-1 and J is TRBJ2-4; D possibly matches TRBD1 or TRBD2 (5 bases each). The CDR3 contains 14 residues. Germline loops: CDR1 DFQATT, CDR2 SNEGSKA (reference sequence). CDR3: CSAAPPGAKYIQYF. For the CDR3, the DNA is TGCAGTGCCGCCCCTCCCGGGGCCAAATACATTCAGTACTTC.

Only one count was recorded for this clonotype. Here the CDR3 omits its conserved ending phenylalanine or tryptophan, so a read error is the likely source. The rearrangement uses TRBV10-2 and TRBJ1-1; possible D gene TRBD1, 5 bases. The V gene lost 4 bases and the J gene lost 2 bases, with 8 bases spanning the gap. Germline V gene data show CDR1 as WSHSY and CDR2 as SAAADI. This CDR3 contains 13 residues. The CDR3: CASSVGPNTEAFL. The CDR3 coding sequence is TGCGCCAGCAGTGTGGGGCCCAACACTGAAGCTTTCTTA.

This clonotype was seen a handful of times. The chain couples TRBV6-2 or TRBV6-3 to TRBJ2-3; either TRBD1 or TRBD2 may fit D (5 bases each). Between the trimmed V and J ends, which lost 5 bases and 4 bases, there was a span of 13 bases. Germline CDR1 is MNHEY and CDR2 is SVGEGT. The CDR3 has 14 amino acids. Here the CDR3 reads CASSTSGRADTQYF. As DNA, the CDR3 is TGTGCCAGCAGTACCAGCGGCAGGGCAGATACGCAGTATTTT.

This clonotype was detected many times. This chain uses TRBV29-1 with TRBJ2-1; 8 bases line up with TRBD2. The CDR3 is 14 residues long. Trimming at V came to 7 bases and at J to 2 bases, leaving 7 bases not matched to a gene. CDR1 SQVTM and CDR2 ANQGSEA come from the germline V gene. The CDR3 loop is CSAASGWPYNEQFF. CDR3 in DNA: TGCAGCGCGGCTAGCGGGTGGCCCTACAATGAGCAGTTCTTC.

This clonotype occurred many times. J is TRBJ1-1 and V is TRBV20-1; 8 positions agree with TRBD1. The CDR3 spans 13 residues. The V gene's germline CDR1 is DFQATT and CDR2 SNEGSKA (reference sequence). V dropped 6 bases and J dropped 1; count of bases not matched to a gene: 4. This CDR3 reads CSATGVSNTEAFF. DNA of the CDR3: TGCAGTGCGACAGGGGTGTCGAACACTGAAGCTTTCTTT.

Points on this clonotype: A clone one base away is much larger, so this may be a read error. V is TRBV5-3 and J is TRBJ1-2; 7 bases align to TRBD1. Being an ORF, TRBV5-3 has a function that is uncertain. This CDR3 contains 14 residues. The CDR3 DNA reads as TGTGCCAGCAGCTTGGTGACAGGGTACTATGGCTACACCTTC. Residues: CASSLVTGYYGYTF.

There are many counts of this clonotype. The rearrangement uses TRBV9 and TRBJ2-3; D is undetermined. V was clipped by 3 bases and J by 0 bases, with 5 bases between them. Germline CDR1 SGDLS, CDR2 YYNGEE. The CDR3 is 13 amino acids. In nucleotides, the CDR3 is TGTGCCAGCAGCGCGGCTAGCACAGATACGCAGTATTTT. Amino acid sequence: CASSAASTDTQYF.